This TCR beta chain was recovered during a study of beta chain features in type 1 diabetes. Whole-study findings and limits: Among patients with Type 1 diabetes, TCRB CDR3s were moderately but significantly shorter in every one of the four CD4+ subsets.

As for this clone: Antigen: not known.

The authors reverse transcribed all of the isolated RNA, so sequencing captured expressed TCRB transcripts. Assay used: immunoSEQ multiplex PCR; TCRdb lists only in-frame clones, some missing. The sample has about 700,000 clones, around 15% seen once; the top ten hold 0.022%. V gave up 4 bases and J gave up 2 bases, with 13 bases separating them. This CDR3 is built from 15 residues. Germline V CDR1 and CDR2: SGHNT, YYREEE (reference sequence). This receptor was identified in a young man with type 1 diabetes. Sequences were obtained from naive CD4+ T cells from blood. The chain employs TRBV5-4 and TRBJ1-3; D possibly corresponds to TRBD1 (5 bases). The CDR3 coding sequence is TGTGCCAGCAGCATAACCGGGGCCACTGGAAACACCATATATTTT. It is translated as CASSITGATGNTIYF.